One and the same sample provided the 18 T cell receptor beta chains below, sequenced in a study of tumor and adjacent non-tumor tissue in lung cancer. The library came from three nested PCR rounds adapted from ARM-PCR protocols. TCRdb recomputed calls from the multiplex PCR reads with MiXCR, one row per CDR3 protein. The sample gives under 150,000 distinct CDR3 sequences, around 60% of which show up once; roughly 20% is in the top ten. The template was RNA from unsorted bulk tissue. Input material: lung tumor tissue. The source is a man in his sixties with small cell lung cancer.

For this clonotype: One junction end does not reproduce the germline sequence, and a read error may be involved. The chain recombines TRBV6-2 or TRBV6-3 with TRBJ2-1, with D possibly being TRBD2 (6 bases). The CDR3 length is 13 residues. Germline CDR1 is MNHEY and CDR2 is SVGEGT. CDR3: CAGSSGLNNEQFF. In DNA, the CDR3 is TGTGCCGGCAGTAGCGGTCTTAACAATGAGCAGTTCTTC.

At least ten counts were recorded for this clonotype. This chain links TRBV5-4 with TRBJ2-1, with a possible D match to TRBD1 (5 bases). This CDR3 contains 14 residues. The germline V and J ends were trimmed by 4 bases and 4 bases, with 12 bases remaining between them. Per germline, CDR1 SGHNT and CDR2 YYREEE (reference sequence). CDR3 amino acids: CASSRAQGYNEQFF. The DNA of the CDR3 is TGTGCCAGCAGCCGCGCCCAGGGTTACAATGAGCAGTTCTTC. Looking up the rest from reference TRBV5-4 and TRBJ2-1 gives the full variable domain: ETGVTQSPTHLIKTRGQQVTLRCSSQSGHNTVSWYQQALGQGPQFIFQYYREEENGRGNFPPRFSGLQFPNYSSELNVNALELDDSALYLCASSRAQGYNEQFFGPGTRLTVL.

A note on this clonotype: One end of the junction varies from germline; a read error may be responsible. The chain employs TRBV11-2 and TRBJ2-1; TRBD2 aligns across 8 bases. This CDR3 is 19 amino acids long. Looked up from germline, CDR1 is SGHAT and CDR2 is FQNNGV. This CDR3 reads CASNLDRLARGSQVAEQFF. The CDR3 bases are TGTGCCAGCAACTTAGATCGACTAGCGAGAGGTTCTCAGGTGGCTGAGCAGTTCTTC.

This clonotype has at least ten counts. The V and J genes are TRBV20-1 and TRBJ2-2, with D maybe TRBD2 (6 bases). V lost 7 bases, J lost 5 bases, and 14 bases lay in between. The CDR3 is 13 residues long. CDR1 DFQATT and CDR2 SNEGSKA come from the germline V gene (reference sequence). The CDR3 loop reads CSGKGGGTGELFF. CDR3 sequence (DNA): TGCAGTGGGAAGGGAGGTGGAACCGGGGAGCTGTTTTTT.

Remarks on this clonotype: Compared with germline, one end of the junction differs, possibly owing to a read error. This chain's CDR3 is CASSLGLVNERFF. CDR3 coding DNA: TGTGCCAGCAGCCTAGGACTAGTCAATGAGCGGTTCTTC. This chain connects TRBV11-2 to TRBJ2-1, with TRBD2 identical over 7 bases. The CDR3 sequence is 13 residues long. Germline CDR1 and CDR2: SGHAT and FQNNGV.

The rearrangement uses TRBV20-1 and TRBJ2-3, with TRBD2 matching over 13 bases. The junction had 3 bases not matched to a gene; V was cut back by 2 bases and J by 4 bases. The CDR3 is made up of 15 amino acids. Germline V gene lookup returns CDR1 DFQATT and CDR2 SNEGSKA (reference sequence). CDR3 protein: CSARRTSGSPDTQYF. DNA for the CDR3: TGCAGTGCTAGACGGACTAGCGGGAGCCCAGATACGCAGTATTTT.

The V gene is TRBV29-1, the J gene TRBJ1-1; D is unresolved. The CDR3 covers 12 residues. CDR1 is SQVTM and CDR2 is ANQGSEA in the germline V gene. Trimming took 7 bases from V and 3 from J, leaving 12 bases between them. DNA of the CDR3: TGCAGCGGTGGCTATGAGGACACTGAAGCTTTCTTT. Its translation is CSGGYEDTEAFF.

On this clonotype: Just one base apart from a much larger clone, this may be a read error. The V call is TRBV19, the J call TRBJ2-1; 15 nucleotides align to TRBD2. The CDR3 length is 16 residues. CDR1 LNHDA and CDR2 SQIVND come from the germline V gene (reference sequence). The CDR3 loop reads CASRPTGTSGRNEKFF. DNA of the CDR3: TGTGCCAGTAGGCCGACCGGGACTAGCGGGAGGAATGAGAAGTTCTTC.

Of note for this clonotype: A read error is possible here, since a much larger clone lies one base away. The CDR3 region is CASRSAGNTETFF. CDR3 bases: TGTGCCAGCAGATCAGCAGGGAACACTGAAACTTTCTTT. V gene TRBV6-5 combines with J gene TRBJ1-1; D may be TRBD1 (5 bases). Germline CDR1 and CDR2: MNHEY and SVGAGI. The CDR3 is made up of 13 amino acids.

This clonotype was picked up many times. The CDR3, as DNA: TGTGCCAGCAGCCAAGATGGGGCAGGGTGGGGCAATCAGCCCCAGCATTTT. Translated, it gives CASSQDGAGWGNQPQHF. The chain couples TRBV4-2 to TRBJ1-5; D is possibly TRBD1 (5 bases). The CDR3 has 17 amino acids. The V and J ends lost 0 bases and 2 bases respectively, with 14 bases between them. The germline V gene encodes CDR1 LGHNA and CDR2 YNFKEQ.

Concerning this clonotype: Being one base from a much bigger clone, this may be a read error. V and J are TRBV29-1 and TRBJ2-5; the D is unclear. The CDR3 runs 12 residues. CDR1 and CDR2 (germline): SQVTM, ANQGSEA. The CDR3 DNA reads TGCAGCGTTGGGCAATTTGGAGAGATCCAGTACTTC. Amino acids: CSVGQFGEIQYF.

Remarks on this clonotype: At one boundary the junction diverges from the germline segment, which might be a read error. V usage is TRBV11-1 and J usage is TRBJ2-1; D gene ambiguous. The germline V gene encodes CDR1 SGHAT and CDR2 FQDESV (reference sequence). This CDR3 comprises 16 residues. The CDR3 DNA reads as TGTGCCAGCAGCTCGATGGCAGGAGAAGGGTACAATGAGCTGTTCTTC. Amino acid sequence: CASSSMAGEGYNELFF.

This clonotype was observed a few times. The chain couples TRBV6-5 to TRBJ2-1, with TRBD2 matching 8 bases. Germline CDR1 and CDR2: MNHEY and SVGAGI. The CDR3 extends over 16 amino acids. The ends lost 0 bases at V and 4 bases at J; junction bases unmatched: 5. CDR3 residues: CASSYSSLAGYNEQFF. Here the CDR3 DNA reads TGTGCCAGCAGTTACTCGTCATTAGCGGGGTACAATGAGCAGTTCTTC.

This clonotype was seen only a few times. The chain carries TRBV28 and TRBJ2-2; D unresolved. Trimming removed 2 bases at V and 5 bases at J, with 15 bases between. CDR3 length equals 16 residues. Germline CDR1 MDHEN, CDR2 SYDVKM. For the CDR3, the DNA is TGTGCCAGCAGTTTAAGGTTCCCGGTTGGGACCGGGGAGCTGTTTTTT. Translated: CASSLRFPVGTGELFF.

Worth noting for this clonotype: Possible read error: a much larger clone is one base away. This rearrangement joins TRBV20-1 to TRBJ1-5, with D maybe TRBD1 (5 bases). The length of the CDR3 is 14 residues. The V gene's germline CDR1 is DFQATT and CDR2 SNEGSKA (reference sequence). This CDR3 reads CSTRQGLVNQPQHF. The DNA for the CDR3 is TGCAGTACTAGGCAGGGATTAGTCAATCAGCCCCAGCATTTT.

Concerning this clonotype itself: Its ends do not fully match the called genes, so a read error is possible. The chain combines TRBV6-1 with TRBJ2-5; 7 bases fit TRBD2. Per the germline V gene, CDR1 is MNHNS and CDR2 is SASEGT. The CDR3 has 16 amino acids. The CDR3 DNA reads TGTGCTAGCAGATTTCTAGCGGCCCAGGTCGGGGAGACCCAGTACTTC. This codes for CASRFLAAQVGETQYF.

In regard to this clonotype: At one boundary the junction diverges from the germline segment, which might be a read error. The rearrangement uses TRBV11-2 and TRBJ2-1, with unresolved D. The germline CDR1 and CDR2 sequences are SGHAT and FQNNGV. The CDR3 length is 13 residues. The CDR3 is CASSGDPSSEQFF. The CDR3 coding sequence is TGTGCCAGCAGCGGTGACCCCTCTAGTGAGCAGTTCTTT.

Note on this clonotype: A junction boundary mismatches the germline segment, possibly from a read error. The V and J genes are TRBV12-3 or TRBV12-4 and TRBJ2-1, with D perhaps being TRBD1 or TRBD2 (5 bases each). The CDR3 has 14 residues. The CDR3 sequence: CASSLFEMGDEQFF. For the CDR3, the DNA is TGTGCCAGTAGTTTATTCGAGATGGGGGATGAGCAGTTCTTC.